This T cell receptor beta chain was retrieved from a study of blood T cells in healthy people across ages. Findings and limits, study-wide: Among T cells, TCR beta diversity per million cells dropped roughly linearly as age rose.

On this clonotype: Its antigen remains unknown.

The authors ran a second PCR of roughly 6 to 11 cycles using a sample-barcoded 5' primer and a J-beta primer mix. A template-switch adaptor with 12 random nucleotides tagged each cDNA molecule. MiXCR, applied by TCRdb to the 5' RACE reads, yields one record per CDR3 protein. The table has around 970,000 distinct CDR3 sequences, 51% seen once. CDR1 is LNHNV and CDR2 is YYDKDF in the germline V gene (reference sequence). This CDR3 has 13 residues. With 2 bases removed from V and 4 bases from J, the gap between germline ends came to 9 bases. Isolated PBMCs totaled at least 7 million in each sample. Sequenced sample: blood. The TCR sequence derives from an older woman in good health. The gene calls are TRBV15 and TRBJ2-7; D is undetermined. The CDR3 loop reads CATSRQHQYEQYF. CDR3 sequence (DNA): TGTGCCACCAGCAGACAGCATCAGTACGAGCAGTACTTC.